The clone carrying this T cell receptor beta chain has at least ten counts. What it recognizes is unknown. TCR alpha and beta CDR3 regions were amplified from RNA using iRepertoire nested multiplex PCR. MiXCR, applied by TCRdb to the multiplex PCR reads, yields one record per CDR3 protein. The profile covers about 93,000 distinct CDR3 sequences, with around 37% appearing a single time and roughly two fifths taken by the ten largest. These data originate in a study of glioma-infiltrating T cells. Overall study findings and caveats: CDR3 overlap between tissue and blood was very small. Above-expected tissue-blood divergence occurred in all gliomas, most in low-grade ones.

Germline V gene lookup returns CDR1 MDHEN and CDR2 SYDVKM. There are 15 residues in the CDR3. V gave up 7 bases and J gave up 2 bases, with 14 bases separating them. The sample taken for sequencing was glioma tissue, nonneoplastic brain tissue, or PBMCs (not recorded which). This receptor was obtained from a human donor with low-grade glioma or glioblastoma, undergoing nonglioma brain surgery, or in good health (not recorded which). This chain uses TRBV28 with TRBJ2-2; D may be TRBD1 or TRBD2 (6 bases each). The CDR3 DNA sequence: TGTGCCAGCACCCTAAGGGGGGTTAACACCGGGGAGCTGTTTTTT. The encoded protein is CASTLRGVNTGELFF.